This TCR beta chain is from a study of blood T cell repertoires in COVID-19. Study context: Samples representing acute and convalescent COVID-19 were sourced from the United States, Italy and Spain. T cells, B-cell-depleted T cells, or PBMCs supplied cDNA or gDNA.

CDR3 size: 15 residues. CDR1 MNHEY and CDR2 SVGAGI come from the germline V gene. V lost 2 bases and J lost 10, with 15 bases in between. Original methodology: Amplification from reference gene primers served as the basis for estimated nucleated cell counts. Method: immunoSEQ multiplex PCR; TCRdb's copy keeps in-frame clones and lacks some. The V and J calls and clone size come from that table; D and trimming were worked out from the DNA. Of about 40,000 clones listed, about 79% are singletons. The sample was peripheral blood. The rearrangement uses TRBV6-5 and TRBJ1-6; TRBD1 might be the D (6 bases). This sequence was found in a human donor with acute or convalescent COVID-19. The donor label of this sample is uncertain. The CDR3 sequence is CASSYGGGQGSPLHF. Written as DNA, the CDR3 is TGTGCCAGCAGTTACGGTGGGGGCCAGGGCTCACCCCTCCACTTT.